Many counts were recorded for the clone carrying this T cell receptor beta chain. Its antigen is unknown. Researchers took RNA transcripts and amplified the TCR beta CDR3 regions from them. Initially, a first-round RT-PCR of the TCR CDR3 employed the HTBI primer set. TCRdb re-analysed the multiplex PCR reads in MiXCR, keeping a single row per CDR3 protein. The table lists fewer than 550,000 distinct CDR3 sequences, 15% to 18% of them singletons. Diagnoses used clinical symptoms, serum thyroxine and TRAb, thyroid ultrasound and orbital computed tomography. This specimen belongs to a study of T cells in Graves' hyperthyroidism and ophthalmopathy. Study-wide background: Before any treatment, at initial diagnosis, peripheral blood was collected. Findings and caveats of the study: In validation, the model predicted ophthalmopathy. These predictions came a median 6.5 months before onset. Patients with ophthalmopathy were separated from those with stable hyperthyroidism by a 13 V-J model.

The CDR3 length is 16 residues. Losses at the gene ends were 6 bases for V and 0 bases for J; bases not matched to a gene: 9. CDR1 and CDR2 (germline): MNHEY, SMNVEV (reference sequence). The rearrangement uses TRBV27 and TRBJ1-2; 8 bases line up with TRBD1. Sequenced sample: blood. This clonotype originated in a woman aged 18-29 years with Graves' hyperthyroidism. The CDR3 nucleotides read TGTGCCAGCAGGACGGGTGGGACAGGTTCTAACTATGGCTACACCTTC. The encoded protein is CASRTGGTGSNYGYTF.